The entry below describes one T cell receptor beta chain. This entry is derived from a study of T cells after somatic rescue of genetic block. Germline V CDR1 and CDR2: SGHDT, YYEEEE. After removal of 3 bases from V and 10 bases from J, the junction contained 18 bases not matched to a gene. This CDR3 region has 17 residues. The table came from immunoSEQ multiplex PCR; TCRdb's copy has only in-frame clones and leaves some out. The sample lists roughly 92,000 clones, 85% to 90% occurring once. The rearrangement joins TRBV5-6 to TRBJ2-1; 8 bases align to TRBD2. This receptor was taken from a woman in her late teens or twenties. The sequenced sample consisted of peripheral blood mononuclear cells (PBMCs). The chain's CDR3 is CASSWGPLGRERQEQFF. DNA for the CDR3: TGTGCCAGCAGCTGGGGCCCCCTCGGGAGGGAGCGCCAGGAGCAGTTCTTC.